The clone carrying this T cell receptor (beta chain) has at least ten counts. This sample is drawn from a study of CD8 T cells in ankylosing spondylitis. TCRdb re-derived calls from the 5' RACE reads in MiXCR, one entry per CDR3 protein. The sample includes 230,000 or so distinct CDR3 sequences, approximately 24% of them seen just once. The clonotype originates from a male donor with ankylosing spondylitis or in good health (not recorded which). Material: blood, either unsorted or a sorted T cell fraction (not recorded which).

Here the CDR3 reads CSAARVAGGVFQPQHF. For the CDR3, the DNA is TGCAGTGCTGCCCGAGTGGCAGGGGGCGTTTTTCAGCCCCAGCATTTT. The V and J genes are TRBV20-1 and TRBJ1-5; 8 bases are shared with TRBD1. This CDR3 is built from 16 residues. The germline V gene encodes CDR1 DFQATT and CDR2 SNEGSKA (reference sequence). With V trimmed by 5 bases and J by 6 bases, 15 bases remained unmatched.